Listed below are T cell receptor beta chains from one sample, sequenced in a study of CD4+ T cells in melanoma. Only in-frame clones appear in the TCRdb table, and some are missing; sequencing was by immunoSEQ multiplex PCR. The data contain 20,000 to 25,000 clones, around 80% of them singletons. Specimen: cells from a culture (not recorded whether cultured in vitro). The receptors were gathered from a human donor with melanoma. The CDR3 runs from the conserved cysteine through the conserved F or W. D genes are given only for firm matches. Some rows have no size entry. The others give once, few or many, or a class for an expanded clone.

clone_size	d_call	v_call	j_call	cdr3_nt	cdr3_aa
-	-	TRBV6-5	TRBJ2-3	TGTGCCAGCAGTTACATGCGTACGCAGTATTTT	CASSYMRTQYF
-	-	TRBV6-5	TRBJ1-4	TGTGCCAGCAGTTACGGGAGGGGTAGGAATGAAAAACTGTTTTTT	CASSYGRGRNEKLFF
-	TRBD1	TRBV5-4	TRBJ2-7	TGTGCCAGCTTCTTACAGGGGGGACCCCGTCCCCGGTACTTC	CASFLQGGPRPRYF
-	TRBD1	TRBV6-5	TRBJ1-3	TGTGCCAGCAGTAGGGGACAGGGTGGAAACACCATATATTTT	CASSRGQGGNTIYF
-	-	TRBV7-9	TRBJ1-1	TGTGCCAGCAGCTTATTGAGTGAAGCTTTCTTT	CASSLLSEAFF
few	-	TRBV7-9	TRBJ1-4	TGTGCCAGCAGCTTGAGCCAGATTAATGAAAAACTGTTTTTT	CASSLSQINEKLFF
-	TRBD1	TRBV5-1	TRBJ1-1	TGCGCCAGCTCCCGAGCGACAGGGGTAGGAGACACTGAAGCTTTCTTT	CASSRATGVGDTEAFF
-	-	TRBV5-4	TRBJ1-2	TGTGCCAGCAGCCCTACAGGGAACTATGGCTACACCTTC	CASSPTGNYGYTF
-	TRBD1	TRBV18	TRBJ1-5	TGTGCCAGCTCAGCGACAGGGGGAAGATTGGGTAGCAATCAGCCCCAGCATTTT	CASSATGGRLGSNQPQHF
-	-	TRBV5-5	TRBJ1-1	TGTGCCAGCAGTTTCGGGCCGGACCTACACCTTGAAGCTTTCTTT	CASSFGPDLHLEAFF
-	-	TRBV5-1	TRBJ2-3	TGCGCCAGCAGCTTGGCACCGGAGCGCACAGATACGCAGTATTTT	CASSLAPERTDTQYF
once	-	TRBV7-9	TRBJ2-7	TGTGCCAGCAGCTTAGAAGGGCCTGGCTACGAGCAGTACTTC	CASSLEGPGYEQYF
-	-	TRBV7-3	TRBJ1-1	TGTGCCAGCAGCCCGGGGGGAGGAACTGAAGCTTTCTTT	CASSPGGGTEAFF
-	-	TRBV19	TRBJ2-4	TGTGCCAGTAGACCGGGCCAGGCACTAGCCAAAAACATTCAGTACTTC	CASRPGQALAKNIQYF
-	-	TRBV2	TRBJ1-1	TGTGCCAGCAGTACAAGCTGGGCGACTGAAGCTTTCTTT	CASSTSWATEAFF
medium-sized	-	TRBV4-1	TRBJ1-5	TGCGCCAGCAGCCAAGATGAGGGGGGTAATCAGCCCCAGCATTTT	CASSQDEGGNQPQHF
-	-	TRBV2	TRBJ2-1	TGTGCCAGCATGAGCGATACCTCCTACAATGAGCAGTTCTTC	CASMSDTSYNEQFF
-	-	TRBV27	TRBJ1-4	TGTGCCAGCAGTACGCAAGGGGCGAGAGCTGAAAAACTGTTTTTT	CASSTQGARAEKLFF
-	-	TRBV5-1	TRBJ1-5	TGCGCCAGCAGCCCGAGACCGACCGGGGACGGTAATCAGCCCCAGCATTTT	CASSPRPTGDGNQPQHF
once	TRBD2	TRBV2	TRBJ2-3	TGTGCCAGCAAGACTAGCGGGGGATACACAGATACGCAGTATTTT	CASKTSGGYTDTQYF
-	TRBD1	TRBV6-5	TRBJ2-3	TGTGCCAGCCGACGGACAGGCGGAAGGCCGGATACGCAGTATTTT	CASRRTGGRPDTQYF
-	TRBD1	TRBV11-2	TRBJ1-1	TGTGCCAGCAGCTTAAAGACAGGGGCCACTGAAGCTTTCTTT	CASSLKTGATEAFF
-	-	TRBV4-2	TRBJ2-1	TGTGCCAGCAGCCAAACGGCTAGGGGAGATGGTGAGCAGTTCTTC	CASSQTARGDGEQFF
-	TRBD1	TRBV5-1	TRBJ1-3	TGCGCCAGCAGTAGGACAGGGGGGACCTCTGGAAACACCATATATTTT	CASSRTGGTSGNTIYF
-	-	TRBV11-2	TRBJ2-6	TGTGCCAGCAGCAAGGTCTCTGGGGCCAACGTCCTGACTTTC	CASSKVSGANVLTF
-	-	TRBV11-2	TRBJ2-5	TGTGCCAGCAGCTTAAGGGTTCAAGAGACCCAGTACTTC	CASSLRVQETQYF
-	-	TRBV28	TRBJ1-2	TGTGCCAGCAGCTCGGGTCGGGGCTACACCTTC	CASSSGRGYTF
few	-	TRBV5-4	TRBJ1-6	TGTGCCAGCAGCTTGGTAGGCGCCAACGCTGCACCCCTCCACTTT	CASSLVGANAAPLHF
-	TRBD2	TRBV5-4	TRBJ2-1	TGTGCCAGCAGCTTCAGCGGGGGCTCCTACAATGAGCAGTTCTTC	CASSFSGGSYNEQFF
once	-	TRBV11-2	TRBJ2-5	TGTGCCAGCAGCCCAGCTCTGTATCAAGAGACCCAGTACTTC	CASSPALYQETQYF
-	-	TRBV5-6	TRBJ1-2	TGTGCCAGCAGCTTGGGGGGACTCCGACAGAACTATGGCTACACCTTC	CASSLGGLRQNYGYTF
once	TRBD1	TRBV5-1	TRBJ1-2	TGCGCCAGCAGCTTCGACAGGGCCAGAGATGGCTACACCTTC	CASSFDRARDGYTF
-	TRBD1	TRBV9	TRBJ1-1	TGTGCCAGCAGCGATCTACAGGGGGCGAGGACTGAAGCTTTCTTT	CASSDLQGARTEAFF
few	-	TRBV10-3	TRBJ2-2	TGTGCCATCCGGCAGAGAGGGGGAAGCGGGGAAAAGAACACCGGGGAGCTGTTTTTT	CAIRQRGGSGEKNTGELFF
few	-	TRBV15	TRBJ2-2	TGTGCCACCAGCAGAGATTGGGGCGGGGAGCTGTTTTTT	CATSRDWGGELFF
-	-	TRBV30	TRBJ2-7	TGTGCCTGGAGTGTCATGGCCCACTACGAGCAGTACTTC	CAWSVMAHYEQYF
once	-	TRBV9	TRBJ2-3	TGTGCCAGCAGCGTAGGGACGGTTCACCCAACCACAGATACGCAGTATTTT	CASSVGTVHPTTDTQYF
-	TRBD1	TRBV27	TRBJ1-2	TGTGCCAGCAGCCGCCTAACAGGGGTGGACTATGGCTACACCTTC	CASSRLTGVDYGYTF
-	-	TRBV5-8	TRBJ1-2	TGTGCCAGCAGCCGGTTGCCCACCGGCTACACCTTC	CASSRLPTGYTF
-	TRBD2	TRBV6-6	TRBJ2-1	TGTGCCGGTGGCGGGAGCTCCTACAATGAGCAGTTCTTC	CAGGGSSYNEQFF
-	-	TRBV19	TRBJ1-6	TGTGCCAGTAGTAAGAGCTCCTATAATTCACCCCTCCACTTT	CASSKSSYNSPLHF
-	TRBD1	TRBV25-1	TRBJ2-1	TGTGCCTGTAAAGGTGACAGGGGGATCCCTGATGAGCAGTTCTTC	CACKGDRGIPDEQFF
few	-	TRBV2	TRBJ1-2	TGTGCCAGCAGTGCAACAGCTAACTATGGCTACACCTTC	CASSATANYGYTF
-	-	TRBV29-1	TRBJ2-3	TGCAGCGTCATTGAGCGCACAGATACGCAGTATTTT	CSVIERTDTQYF
-	-	TRBV7-9	TRBJ2-1	TGTGCCAGCAGCTTAGTAGTTGTGGTCGGGGGGCGACAAAATGAGCAGTTCTTC	CASSLVVVVGGRQNEQFF
-	-	TRBV5-1	TRBJ2-6	TGCGCCAGCAGCCCCGGTAGCTCTGGGGCCAACGTCCTGACTTTC	CASSPGSSGANVLTF
-	TRBD1	TRBV23-1	TRBJ1-4	TGCGCCAGCAGTCAACAAAAACCAGGGGGCGCATCGGAAAAACTGTTTTTT	CASSQQKPGGASEKLFF
few	-	TRBV30	TRBJ1-1	TGTGCCCAGGAGAAAGACGGGGCGACTTTCTTT	CAQEKDGATFF
-	-	TRBV29-1	TRBJ1-3	TGCAGCGTTGAAGACGGAGTATTTGGCTCTGGAAACACCATATATTTT	CSVEDGVFGSGNTIYF
-	-	TRBV9	TRBJ2-1	TGTGCCAGCAGCGTAGCTACTAGCCTTAATGAGCAGTTCTTC	CASSVATSLNEQFF
few	-	TRBV5-8	TRBJ1-2	TGTGCCAGCGGATCCCGGGTTGGTGGCTACACCTTC	CASGSRVGGYTF
few	-	TRBV4-2	TRBJ1-5	TGTGCCAGCAGCCAAGTCGGACAGAAGGGCAATCAGCCCCAGCATTTT	CASSQVGQKGNQPQHF
once	TRBD1	TRBV9	TRBJ1-2	TGTGCCAGCAGCGTAGGACAGGGCTGGGGCGGCTACACCTTC	CASSVGQGWGGYTF
-	-	TRBV2	TRBJ1-4	TGTGCCAGCAGAGCACGTAAAGGGACTAATGAAAAACTGTTTTTT	CASRARKGTNEKLFF